The TCR beta chain described here comes from a study of blood T cells in healthy people across ages. Broader study findings: Bulk PBMC profiling left naive and antigen-experienced comparisons inconclusive.

For this clonotype: The antigen remains unidentified. An end of the junction differs from the germline gene, which may be a read error.

Each donor was a healthy Caucasian individual from Russia, aged 6 to 90. The amount of total RNA extracted per sample was at least 6 micrograms. The second PCR ran about 6 to 12 cycles with a sample-barcoded 5' primer and J-beta primers. TCRdb reanalysed the 5' RACE reads using MiXCR and keeps one entry per CDR3 protein. The table has approximately 1,700,000 distinct CDR3 sequences, about two fifths seen once. The sequencing sample was made of blood. The sequence was obtained from a human donor in good health.

The CDR3 loop reads CSVDYPGGYGQYF. In DNA, the CDR3 is TGCAGCGTTGACTATCCTGGTGGCTACGGGCAGTACTTC. The chain couples TRBV29-1 to TRBJ2-7; D not certain. Germline V gene sequence: CDR1 SQVTM, CDR2 ANQGSEA. The CDR3 extends over 13 amino acids.